This is a list of T cell receptor beta chains from one sample in a study of cytomegalovirus exposure and HLA in healthy donors. The table came from immunoSEQ multiplex PCR; TCRdb's copy has only in-frame clones and leaves some out. The sample yields some 71,000 clones, of which the top ten take up more than 1.5%. Sequencing was performed on PBMCs. These receptors all stem from a woman aged 30 to 39 in good health and CMV-seronegative. CDR3s leave out the opening cysteine and the closing phenylalanine or tryptophan.

j_call v_call cdr3_aa
TRBJ2-2 TRBV30 ASQGAGAGELF
TRBJ1-3 TRBV4-3 ASSQDRYRPGNTIY
TRBJ1-4 TRBV9 ASSVAGEEGKLF
TRBJ1-1 TRBV7-2 ASSRSGTHKNTEAF
TRBJ1-1 TRBV6-5 ARGPQGMNTEDF
TRBJ1-1 TRBV19 ASSPQGAVGTEAF
TRBJ1-1 TRBV5-1 ASSLEAGGRPEAF
TRBJ1-5 TRBV19 ASSIEGRPRLNQPQH
TRBJ2-3 TRBV7-9 ASSGLDPRKSADTQY
TRBJ2-1 TRBV6-1 ASSSGTSGSYEQF
TRBJ2-4 TRBV15 ATSNRLAGVIDIQY
TRBJ2-1 TRBV19 ASSSGGVYINEQF
TRBJ1-1 TRBV18 ASSPRGQGRGVNTEAF
TRBJ2-7 TRBV30 AWNDFYEQY
TRBJ2-5 TRBV6-1 ASSSGTSGRWAQY
TRBJ2-2 TRBV4-2 ASSQVGVANTGELF
TRBJ1-5 TRBV7-3 ASSLEGGKNQPQH
TRBJ1-4 TRBV5-1 ASREGTATNEKLF
TRBJ2-1 TRBV30 AWSVDGEQF
TRBJ2-7 TRBV6-6 ASSYQANGGEQY
TRBJ1-2 TRBV4-2 ASSQGGQLDIYGYT
TRBJ2-7 TRBV4-1 ASSPGGGLTYEQY